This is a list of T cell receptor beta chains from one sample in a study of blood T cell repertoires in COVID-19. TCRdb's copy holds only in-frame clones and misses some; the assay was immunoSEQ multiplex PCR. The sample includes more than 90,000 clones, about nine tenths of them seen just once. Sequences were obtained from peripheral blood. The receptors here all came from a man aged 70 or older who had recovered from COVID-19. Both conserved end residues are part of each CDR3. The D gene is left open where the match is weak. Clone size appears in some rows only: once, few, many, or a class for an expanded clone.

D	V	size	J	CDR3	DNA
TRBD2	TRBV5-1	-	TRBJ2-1	CASSNRPSGRVDEQFF	TGCGCCAGCAGCAACCGTCCGAGCGGGAGAGTCGATGAGCAGTTCTTC
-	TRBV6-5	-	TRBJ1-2	CASSYSSGAGYTF	TGTGCCAGCAGTTACTCGAGCGGGGCCGGCTACACCTTC
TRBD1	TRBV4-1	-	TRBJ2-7	CASSQGDSSYEQYF	TGCGCCAGCAGCCAAGGGGACAGCTCCTACGAGCAGTACTTC
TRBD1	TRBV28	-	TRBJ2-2	CAGTGDTGELFF	TGTGCCGGGACAGGGGATACCGGGGAGCTGTTTTTT
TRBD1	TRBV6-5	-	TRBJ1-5	CASSSNRGRVQPQHF	TGTGCCAGCAGTTCAAACAGGGGGCGAGTGCAGCCCCAGCATTTT
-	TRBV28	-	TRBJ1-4	CASRLDWDNEKLFF	TGTGCCAGCAGGCTGGACTGGGATAATGAAAAACTGTTTTTT
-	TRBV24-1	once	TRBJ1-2	CATDPGGYTF	TGTGCCACCGACCCCGGGGGCTACACCTTC
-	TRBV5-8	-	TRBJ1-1	CASSFPGKAFF	TGTGCCAGCAGCTTCCCAGGGAAAGCTTTCTTT
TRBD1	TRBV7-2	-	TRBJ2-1	CASSLDRGAYNEQFF	TGTGCCAGCAGCCTGGACAGGGGGGCGTACAATGAGCAGTTCTTC
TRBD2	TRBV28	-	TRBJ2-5	CASSLKRLAGGGGETQYF	TGTGCCAGCAGTTTAAAGAGACTAGCGGGAGGAGGAGGGGAGACCCAGTACTTC
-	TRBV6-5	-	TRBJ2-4	CASSSGLGNIQYF	TGTGCCAGCAGTTCCGGGTTGGGAAACATTCAGTACTTC
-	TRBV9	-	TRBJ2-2	CASSVAVFGSGSYTGELFF	TGTGCCAGCAGCGTAGCTGTTTTTGGATCGGGGAGTTACACCGGGGAGCTGTTTTTT
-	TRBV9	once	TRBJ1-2	CASSPQSANYGYTF	TGTGCCAGCAGCCCCCAGTCAGCTAACTATGGCTACACCTTC
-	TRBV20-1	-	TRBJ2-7	CSAVWTSEYF	TGCAGCGCAGTATGGACAAGCGAGTACTTC
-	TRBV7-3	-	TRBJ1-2	CASSLGAGFDYTF	TGTGCCAGCAGCTTAGGGGCAGGATTTGACTACACCTTC
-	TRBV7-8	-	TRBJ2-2	CASSPTGVLVAGELFF	TGTGCCAGCAGCCCTACGGGAGTTCTTGTGGCCGGGGAGCTGTTTTTT
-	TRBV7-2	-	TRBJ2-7	CASSYGQSKAYEQYF	TGTGCCAGCAGCTACGGACAGAGTAAAGCCTACGAGCAGTACTTC
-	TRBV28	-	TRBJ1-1	CASTMFRANTEAFF	TGTGCCAGCACCATGTTCAGGGCTAACACTGAAGCTTTCTTT
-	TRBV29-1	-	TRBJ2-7	CSVAGVSPRLYEQYF	TGCAGCGTCGCCGGGGTATCCCCGCGACTCTACGAGCAGTACTTC
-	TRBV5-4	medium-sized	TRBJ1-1	CASSLGGDLEAFF	TGTGCCAGCAGCTTGGGTGGAGACCTTGAAGCTTTCTTT
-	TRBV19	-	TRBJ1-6	CASSPATRSPLHF	TGTGCCAGTAGTCCCGCGACGAGGTCACCCCTCCACTTT
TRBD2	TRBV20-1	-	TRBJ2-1	CSASLTSGSYNEQFF	TGCAGTGCTAGTCTTACTAGCGGCTCCTACAATGAGCAGTTCTTC
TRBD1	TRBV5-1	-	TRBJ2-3	CASSEGTASTDTQYF	TGCGCCAGCAGCGAAGGGACAGCTAGCACAGATACGCAGTATTTT
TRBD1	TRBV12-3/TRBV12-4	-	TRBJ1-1	CASSLRQGTEAFF	TGTGCCAGCAGTTTGAGACAGGGCACTGAAGCTTTCTTT
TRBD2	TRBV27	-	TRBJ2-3	CASSVGASGGTDTQYF	TGTGCCAGCAGTGTAGGCGCTAGCGGGGGTACAGATACGCAGTATTTT
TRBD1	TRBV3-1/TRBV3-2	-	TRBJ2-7	CASSARQGTEQYF	TGTGCCAGCAGCGCCCGACAGGGTACCGAGCAGTACTTC
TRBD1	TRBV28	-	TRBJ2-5	CASSFQQGAFKTQYF	TGTGCCAGCAGTTTCCAACAGGGGGCTTTCAAGACCCAGTACTTC
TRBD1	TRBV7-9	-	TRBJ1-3	CASTIRTRQGNSGNTIYF	TGTGCCAGCACCATCCGAACAAGACAGGGGAACTCTGGAAACACCATATATTTT
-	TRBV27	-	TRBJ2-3	CASERDSYKLTDTQYF	TGTGCCAGCGAAAGGGACTCCTATAAGCTCACAGATACGCAGTATTTT
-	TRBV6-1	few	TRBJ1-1	CASSETTGTDTEAFF	TGTGCCAGCAGTGAAACCACAGGAACGGACACTGAAGCTTTCTTT
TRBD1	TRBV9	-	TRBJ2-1	CASSVPTEPGQGYNEQFF	TGTGCCAGCAGCGTACCCACGGAGCCGGGACAGGGTTACAATGAGCAGTTCTTC
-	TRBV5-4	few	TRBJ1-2	CASSFDGGNYGYTF	TGTGCCAGCAGCTTCGACGGGGGGAACTATGGCTACACCTTC
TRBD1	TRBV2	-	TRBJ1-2	CAAGSFTQGGYGYTF	TGTGCGGCGGGGAGTTTCACTCAGGGGGGCTATGGCTACACCTTC
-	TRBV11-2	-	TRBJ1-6	CASRRPGRKNSPLHF	TGTGCCAGCAGACGTCCGGGGAGGAAGAATTCACCCCTCCACTTT
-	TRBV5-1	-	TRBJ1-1	CASSLDTGLNTEAFF	TGCGCCAGCAGCTTGGATACAGGGCTGAACACTGAAGCTTTCTTT
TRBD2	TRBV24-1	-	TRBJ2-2	CATSDRTSGRANGELFF	TGTGCCACCAGTGACCGGACTAGCGGGAGGGCCAACGGGGAGCTGTTTTTT
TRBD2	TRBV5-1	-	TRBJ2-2	CASSLLAGSTGELFF	TGCGCCAGCAGCTTACTAGCGGGGTCCACCGGGGAGCTGTTTTTT
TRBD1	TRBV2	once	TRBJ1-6	CGLGDRKSPLHF	TGTGGTCTGGGGGACAGAAAGTCACCCCTCCACTTT
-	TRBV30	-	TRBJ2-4	CAWRAGSNKEYF	TGTGCCTGGAGGGCCGGGTCGAATAAGGAATACTTC
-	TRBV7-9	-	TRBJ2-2	CASSRTGTGELFF	TGTGCCAGCAGCAGAACAGGGACCGGGGAGCTGTTTTTT
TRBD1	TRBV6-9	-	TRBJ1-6	CATPGQNSPLHF	TGTGCCACGCCGGGACAGAATTCACCCCTCCACTTT
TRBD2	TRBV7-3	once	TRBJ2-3	CASSPGLAGRPSTDTQYF	TGTGCCAGCAGCCCCGGACTAGCGGGGCGTCCTAGCACAGATACGCAGTATTTT
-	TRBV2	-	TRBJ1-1	CATLEGTGAMNTEAFF	TGTGCCACCCTTGAGGGCACCGGAGCGATGAACACTGAAGCTTTCTTT
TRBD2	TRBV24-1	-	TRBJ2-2	CATSDQTSGNTGELFF	TGTGCCACCAGTGACCAGACTAGCGGAAACACCGGGGAGCTGTTTTTT
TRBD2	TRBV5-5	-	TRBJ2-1	CASSPRLAGGSYNEQFF	TGTGCCAGCAGCCCTAGACTAGCGGGGGGGTCATACAATGAGCAGTTCTTC
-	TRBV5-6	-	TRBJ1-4	CASSSRTQATNEKLFF	TGTGCCAGCAGCTCACGGACACAAGCAACTAATGAAAAACTGTTTTTT
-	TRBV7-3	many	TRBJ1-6	CASSLESSYNSPLHF	TGTGCCAGCTCTCTCGAGAGCTCCTATAATTCACCCCTCCACTTT
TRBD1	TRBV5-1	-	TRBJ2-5	CASSQGTGYETQYF	TGCGCCAGCAGCCAGGGGACAGGGTACGAGACCCAGTACTTC
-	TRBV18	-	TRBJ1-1	CASSFDRPNTEAFF	TGTGCCAGCTCCTTCGACAGGCCGAACACTGAAGCTTTCTTT
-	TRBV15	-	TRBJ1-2	CATSRGTDNYGYTF	TGTGCCACCAGCAGAGGGACAGACAACTATGGCTACACCTTC
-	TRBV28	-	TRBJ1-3	CASSDRRANTIYF	TGTGCCAGCAGTGACAGACGGGCAAACACCATATATTTT
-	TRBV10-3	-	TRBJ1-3	CAIRDERYSGNTIYF	TGTGCCATACGAGATGAACGGTACTCTGGAAACACCATATATTTT
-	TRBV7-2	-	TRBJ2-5	CASSLGPVQETQYF	TGTGCCAGCAGCTTAGGCCCAGTACAAGAGACCCAGTACTTC
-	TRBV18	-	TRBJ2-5	CASSPGSFGETQYF	TGTGCCAGCTCACCGGGCAGTTTCGGCGAGACCCAGTACTTC
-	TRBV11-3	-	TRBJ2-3	CASSARGTSTDTQYF	TGTGCCAGCAGCGCGCGGGGCACAAGCACAGATACGCAGTATTTT
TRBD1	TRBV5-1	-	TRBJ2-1	CASSLVDRDNEQFF	TGCGCCAGCAGCTTGGTAGACAGGGACAATGAGCAGTTCTTC
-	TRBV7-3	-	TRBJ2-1	CASSSGTGNEQFF	TGTGCCAGCAGCTCCGGTACCGGGAATGAGCAGTTCTTC
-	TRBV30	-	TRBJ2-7	CAWSGGPAYEQYF	TGTGCCTGGAGTGGAGGCCCTGCCTACGAGCAGTACTTC